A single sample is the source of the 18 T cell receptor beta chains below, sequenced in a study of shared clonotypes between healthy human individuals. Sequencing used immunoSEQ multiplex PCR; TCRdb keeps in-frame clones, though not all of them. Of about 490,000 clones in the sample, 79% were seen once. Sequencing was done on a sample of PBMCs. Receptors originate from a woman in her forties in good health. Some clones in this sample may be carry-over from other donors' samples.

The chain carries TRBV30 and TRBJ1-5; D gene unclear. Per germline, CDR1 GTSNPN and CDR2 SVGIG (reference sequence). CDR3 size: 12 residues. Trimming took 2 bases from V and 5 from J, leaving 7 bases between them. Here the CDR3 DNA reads TGTGCCTGGAGTCTGGGGTATCAGCCCCAGCATTTT. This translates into CAWSLGYQPQHF.

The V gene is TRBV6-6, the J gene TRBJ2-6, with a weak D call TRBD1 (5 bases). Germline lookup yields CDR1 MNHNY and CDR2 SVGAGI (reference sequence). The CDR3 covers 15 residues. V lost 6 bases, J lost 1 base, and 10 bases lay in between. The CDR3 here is CASRQQASGANVLTF. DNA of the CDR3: TGTGCCAGCAGACAACAGGCGTCTGGGGCCAACGTCCTGACTTTC.

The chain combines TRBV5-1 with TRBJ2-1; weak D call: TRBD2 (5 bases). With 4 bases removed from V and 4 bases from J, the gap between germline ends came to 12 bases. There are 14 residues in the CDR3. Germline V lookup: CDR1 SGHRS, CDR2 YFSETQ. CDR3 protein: CASSIRSVYNEQFF. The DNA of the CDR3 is TGCGCCAGCAGCATCCGTAGCGTATACAATGAGCAGTTCTTC.

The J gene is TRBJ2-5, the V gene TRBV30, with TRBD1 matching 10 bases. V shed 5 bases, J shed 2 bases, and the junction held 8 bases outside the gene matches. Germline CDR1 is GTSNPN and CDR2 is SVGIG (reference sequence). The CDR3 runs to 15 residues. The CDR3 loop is CAWGTGTGVQETQYF. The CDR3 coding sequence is TGTGCCTGGGGCACCGGGACAGGGGTGCAAGAGACCCAGTACTTC.

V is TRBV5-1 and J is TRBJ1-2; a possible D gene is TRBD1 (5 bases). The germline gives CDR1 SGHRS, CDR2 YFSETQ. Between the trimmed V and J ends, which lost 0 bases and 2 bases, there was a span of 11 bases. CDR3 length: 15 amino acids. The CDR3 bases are TGCGCCAGCAGCTTGGCCTCACAGGCAAACTATGGCTACACCTTC. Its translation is CASSLASQANYGYTF.

CDR3 DNA: TGTGCCAGCAGCCGGGACAGCACTAATGAAAAACTGTTTTTT. Its protein product is CASSRDSTNEKLFF. J is TRBJ1-4 and V is TRBV2, with 7 bases that match TRBD1. This CDR3 is 14 amino acids long. The junction had 3 bases not matched to a gene; V was cut back by 6 bases and J by 2 bases. Germline V gene data show CDR1 as SNHLY and CDR2 as FYNNEI.

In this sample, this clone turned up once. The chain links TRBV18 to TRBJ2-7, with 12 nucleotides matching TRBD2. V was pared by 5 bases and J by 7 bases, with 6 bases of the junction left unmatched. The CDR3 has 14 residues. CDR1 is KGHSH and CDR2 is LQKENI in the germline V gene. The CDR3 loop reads CASSSTSGREEQYF. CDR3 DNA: TGTGCCAGCTCATCGACTAGCGGGAGAGAGGAGCAGTACTTC. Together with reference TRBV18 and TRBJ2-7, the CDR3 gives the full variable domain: NAGVMQNPRHLVRRRGQEARLRCSPMKGHSHVYWYRQLPEEGLKFMVYLQKENIIDESGMPKERFSAEFPKEGPSILRIQQVVRGDSAAYFCASSSTSGREEQYFGPGTRLTVT.

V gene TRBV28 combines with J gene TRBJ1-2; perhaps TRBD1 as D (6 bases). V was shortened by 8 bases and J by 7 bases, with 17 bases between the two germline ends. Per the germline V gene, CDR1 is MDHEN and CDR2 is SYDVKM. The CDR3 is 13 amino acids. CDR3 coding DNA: TGTGCCAGCTCCAACAGGGACCTCACTGGCTACACCTTC. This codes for CASSNRDLTGYTF.

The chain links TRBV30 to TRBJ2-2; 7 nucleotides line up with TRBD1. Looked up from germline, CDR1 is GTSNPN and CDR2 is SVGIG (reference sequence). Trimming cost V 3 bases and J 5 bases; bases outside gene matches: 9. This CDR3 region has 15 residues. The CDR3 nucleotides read TGTGCCTGGAGCCAGGACGACAGGGTGACCGGGGAGCTGTTTTTT. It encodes CAWSQDDRVTGELFF.

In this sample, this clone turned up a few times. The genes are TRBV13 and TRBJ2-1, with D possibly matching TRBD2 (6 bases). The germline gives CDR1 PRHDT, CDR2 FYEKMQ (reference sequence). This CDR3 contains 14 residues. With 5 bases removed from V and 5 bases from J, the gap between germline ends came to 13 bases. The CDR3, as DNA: TGTGCCAGCAGCGACCGGGACTGGCACAATGAGCAGTTCTTC. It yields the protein CASSDRDWHNEQFF.

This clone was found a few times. The CDR3 nucleotides read TGTGCCAGTAGTCCCACTAGCGGGAGGGCCGGCCCCTACAATGAGCAGTTCTTC. Translating it yields CASSPTSGRAGPYNEQFF. This chain links TRBV19 with TRBJ2-1; 13 bases fit TRBD2. The CDR3 loop spans 18 amino acids. Germline CDR1 LNHDA, CDR2 SQIVND (reference sequence). V trimming: 5 bases; J trimming: 2 bases; junction bases outside the gene matches: 9.

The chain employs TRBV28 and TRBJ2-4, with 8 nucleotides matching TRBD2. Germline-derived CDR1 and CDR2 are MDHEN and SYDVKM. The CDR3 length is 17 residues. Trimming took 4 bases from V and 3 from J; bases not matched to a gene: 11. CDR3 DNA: TGTGCCAGCAGTTCCCCCGTGCTAGCGGGCCACAAAAACATTCAGTACTTC. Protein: CASSSPVLAGHKNIQYF.

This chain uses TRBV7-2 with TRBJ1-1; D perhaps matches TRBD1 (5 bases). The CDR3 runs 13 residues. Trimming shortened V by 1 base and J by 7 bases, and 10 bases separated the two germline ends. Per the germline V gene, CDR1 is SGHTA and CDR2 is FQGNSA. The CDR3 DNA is TGTGCCAGCAGCTTAGATTGGGGCAGTGAAGCTTTCTTT. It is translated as CASSLDWGSEAFF.

CDR3 protein: CATSREGRRNEQFF. CDR3 sequence (DNA): TGTGCCACCAGCAGAGAGGGTCGACGCAATGAGCAGTTCTTC. This chain links TRBV15 with TRBJ2-1; D not certain. V lost 0 bases and J 6 bases, leaving 9 bases between the germline ends. Germline CDR1 and CDR2: LNHNV and YYDKDF (reference sequence). The CDR3 has 14 amino acids.

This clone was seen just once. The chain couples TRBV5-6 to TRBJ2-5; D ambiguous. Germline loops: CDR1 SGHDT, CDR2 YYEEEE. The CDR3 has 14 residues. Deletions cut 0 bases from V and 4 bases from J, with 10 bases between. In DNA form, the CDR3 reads TGTGCCAGCAGCTTGGTTGGGGTTGGAGAGACCCAGTACTTC. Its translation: CASSLVGVGETQYF.

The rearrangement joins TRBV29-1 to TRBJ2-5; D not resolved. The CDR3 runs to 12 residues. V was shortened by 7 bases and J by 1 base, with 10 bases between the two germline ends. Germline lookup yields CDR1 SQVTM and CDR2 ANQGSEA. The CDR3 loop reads CSARAIQETQYF. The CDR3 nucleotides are TGCAGCGCTCGGGCCATCCAAGAGACCCAGTACTTC.

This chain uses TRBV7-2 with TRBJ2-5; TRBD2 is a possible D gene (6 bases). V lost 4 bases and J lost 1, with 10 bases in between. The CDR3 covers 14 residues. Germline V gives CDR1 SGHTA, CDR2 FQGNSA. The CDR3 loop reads CASSSRDFQETQYF. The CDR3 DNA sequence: TGTGCCAGCAGCTCCCGGGACTTCCAAGAGACCCAGTACTTC.

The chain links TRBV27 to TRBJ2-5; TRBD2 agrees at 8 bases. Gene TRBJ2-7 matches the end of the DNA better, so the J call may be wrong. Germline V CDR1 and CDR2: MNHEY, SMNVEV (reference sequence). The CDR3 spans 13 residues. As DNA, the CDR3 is TGTGCCAGCTACGGGGGGGGGTCCTACGAGCAGTACTTC. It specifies CASYGGGSYEQYF.